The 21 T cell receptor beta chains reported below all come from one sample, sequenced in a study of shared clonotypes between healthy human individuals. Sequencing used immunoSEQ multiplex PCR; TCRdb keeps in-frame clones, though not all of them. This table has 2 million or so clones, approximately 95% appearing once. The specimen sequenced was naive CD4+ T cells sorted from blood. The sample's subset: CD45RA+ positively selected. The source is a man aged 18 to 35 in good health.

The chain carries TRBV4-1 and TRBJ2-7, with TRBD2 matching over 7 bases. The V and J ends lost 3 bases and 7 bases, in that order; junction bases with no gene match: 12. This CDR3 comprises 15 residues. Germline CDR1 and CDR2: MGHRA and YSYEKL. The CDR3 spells CASSQAGLPGGEQYF. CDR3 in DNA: TGCGCCAGCAGCCAGGCGGGACTCCCGGGGGGAGAGCAGTACTTC.

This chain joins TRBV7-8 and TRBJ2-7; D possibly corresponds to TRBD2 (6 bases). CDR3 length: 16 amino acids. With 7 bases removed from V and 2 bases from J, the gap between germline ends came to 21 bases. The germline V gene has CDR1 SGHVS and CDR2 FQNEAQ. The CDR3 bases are TGTGCCAGCACGCCTGGGTGGGGGGTTGAAGCCTACGAGCAGTACTTC. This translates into CASTPGWGVEAYEQYF.

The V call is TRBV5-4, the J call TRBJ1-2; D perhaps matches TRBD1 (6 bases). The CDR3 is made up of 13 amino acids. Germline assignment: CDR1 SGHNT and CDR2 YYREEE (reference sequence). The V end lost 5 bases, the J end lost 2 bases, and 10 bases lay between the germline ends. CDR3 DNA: TGTGCCAGCAGATCGGACAGAAACTATGGCTACACCTTC. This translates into CASRSDRNYGYTF.

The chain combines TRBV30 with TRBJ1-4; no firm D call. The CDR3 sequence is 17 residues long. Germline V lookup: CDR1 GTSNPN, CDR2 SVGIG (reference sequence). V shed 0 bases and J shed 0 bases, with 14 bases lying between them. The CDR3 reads CAWSVSRTPSTNEKLFF. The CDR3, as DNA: TGTGCCTGGAGTGTCTCGAGAACACCATCAACTAATGAAAAACTGTTTTTT.

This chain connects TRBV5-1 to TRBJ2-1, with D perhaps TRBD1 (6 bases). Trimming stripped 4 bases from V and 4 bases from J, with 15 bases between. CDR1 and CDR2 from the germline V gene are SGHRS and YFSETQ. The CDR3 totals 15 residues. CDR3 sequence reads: CASSRSGQLYNEQFF. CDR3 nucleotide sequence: TGCGCCAGCAGCCGATCCGGACAGTTATACAATGAGCAGTTCTTC.

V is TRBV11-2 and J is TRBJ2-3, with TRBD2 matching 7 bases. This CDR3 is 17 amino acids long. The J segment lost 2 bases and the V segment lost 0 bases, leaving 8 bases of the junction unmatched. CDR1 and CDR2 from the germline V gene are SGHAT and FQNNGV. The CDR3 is CASSLDQRAGNTDTQYF. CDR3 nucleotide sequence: TGTGCCAGCAGCTTAGATCAGCGAGCGGGGAACACAGATACGCAGTATTTT.

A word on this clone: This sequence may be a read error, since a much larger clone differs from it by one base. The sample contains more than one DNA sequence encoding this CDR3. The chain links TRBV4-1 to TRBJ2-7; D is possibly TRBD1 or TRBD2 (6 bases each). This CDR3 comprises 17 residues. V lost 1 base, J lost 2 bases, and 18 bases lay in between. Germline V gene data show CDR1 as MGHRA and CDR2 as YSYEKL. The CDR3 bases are TGCGCCAGCAGCCAAGGGGCGGGGAGGACAGCCGCCTACGAGCAGTACTTC. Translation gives CASSQGAGRTAAYEQYF.

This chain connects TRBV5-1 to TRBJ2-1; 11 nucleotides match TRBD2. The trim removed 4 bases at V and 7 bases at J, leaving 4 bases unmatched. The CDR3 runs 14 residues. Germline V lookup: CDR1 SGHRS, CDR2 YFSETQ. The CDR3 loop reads CASSDSGRENEQFF. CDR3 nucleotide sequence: TGCGCCAGCAGCGATAGCGGGAGGGAGAATGAGCAGTTCTTC.

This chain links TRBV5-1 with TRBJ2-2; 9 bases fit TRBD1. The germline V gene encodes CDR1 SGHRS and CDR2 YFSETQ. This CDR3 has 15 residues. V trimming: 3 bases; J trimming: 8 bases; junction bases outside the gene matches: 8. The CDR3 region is CASSSQTGGLGELFF. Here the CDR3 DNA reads TGCGCCAGCAGCTCTCAAACAGGGGGCTTAGGGGAGCTGTTTTTT.

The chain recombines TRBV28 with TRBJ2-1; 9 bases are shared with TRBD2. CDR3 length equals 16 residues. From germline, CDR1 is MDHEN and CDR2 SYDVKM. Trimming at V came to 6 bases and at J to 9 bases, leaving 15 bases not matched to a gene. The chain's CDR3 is CASRLLQAGGRGEQFF. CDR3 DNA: TGTGCCAGCAGACTCCTACAAGCGGGGGGACGTGGTGAGCAGTTCTTC.

Here the CDR3 reads CASSLNLNQPQHF. DNA of the CDR3: TGTGCCAGCAGCCTTAACCTTAATCAGCCCCAGCATTTT. V is TRBV5-8 and J is TRBJ1-5; D gene ambiguous. This CDR3 is 13 amino acids long. The germline V and J ends were trimmed by 4 bases and 4 bases, with 9 bases remaining between them. In germline, CDR1 is SGHTS, CDR2 YDEGEE.

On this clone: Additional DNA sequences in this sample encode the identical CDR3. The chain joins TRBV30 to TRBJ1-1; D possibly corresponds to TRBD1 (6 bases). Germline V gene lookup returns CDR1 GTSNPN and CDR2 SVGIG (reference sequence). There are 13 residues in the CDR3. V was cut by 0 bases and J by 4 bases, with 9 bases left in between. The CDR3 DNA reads TGTGCCTGGAGTGTCTGGGGGCGCACTGAAGCTTTCTTT. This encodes CAWSVWGRTEAFF.

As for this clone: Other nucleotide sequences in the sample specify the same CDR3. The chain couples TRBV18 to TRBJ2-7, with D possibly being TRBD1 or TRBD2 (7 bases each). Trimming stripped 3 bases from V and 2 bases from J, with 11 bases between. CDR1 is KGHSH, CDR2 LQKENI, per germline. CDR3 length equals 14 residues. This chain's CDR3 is CASSPQGGAYEQYF. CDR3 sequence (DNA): TGTGCCAGCTCACCCCAGGGGGGGGCCTACGAGCAGTACTTC.

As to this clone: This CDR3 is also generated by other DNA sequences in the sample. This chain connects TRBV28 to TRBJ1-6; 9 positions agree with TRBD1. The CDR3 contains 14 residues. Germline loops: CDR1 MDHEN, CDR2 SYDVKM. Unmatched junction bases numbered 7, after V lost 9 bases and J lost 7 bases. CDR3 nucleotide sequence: TGTGCCAGTTCTCCGGGACAGGGAAATTCACCCCTCCACTTT. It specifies CASSPGQGNSPLHF.

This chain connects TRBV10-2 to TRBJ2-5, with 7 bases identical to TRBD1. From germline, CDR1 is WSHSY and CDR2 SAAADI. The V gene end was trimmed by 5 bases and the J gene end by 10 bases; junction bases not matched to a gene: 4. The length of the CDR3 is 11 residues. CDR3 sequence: CASSRGQDQYF. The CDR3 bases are TGCGCCAGCAGTCGAGGACAGGACCAGTACTTC.

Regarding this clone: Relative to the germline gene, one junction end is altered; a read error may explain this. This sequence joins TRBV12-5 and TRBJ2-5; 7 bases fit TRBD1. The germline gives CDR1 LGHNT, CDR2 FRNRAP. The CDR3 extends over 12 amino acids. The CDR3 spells CASGHVRDSQDF. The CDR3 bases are TGTGCTAGTGGTCACGTTCGGGACAGCCAGGACTTC.

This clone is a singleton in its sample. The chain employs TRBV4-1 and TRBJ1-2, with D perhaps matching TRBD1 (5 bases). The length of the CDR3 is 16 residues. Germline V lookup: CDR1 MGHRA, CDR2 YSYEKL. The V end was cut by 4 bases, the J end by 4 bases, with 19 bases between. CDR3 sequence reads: CASSPPGGNSFYGYTF. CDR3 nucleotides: TGCGCCAGCAGCCCACCCGGGGGGAACTCTTTCTATGGCTACACCTTC.

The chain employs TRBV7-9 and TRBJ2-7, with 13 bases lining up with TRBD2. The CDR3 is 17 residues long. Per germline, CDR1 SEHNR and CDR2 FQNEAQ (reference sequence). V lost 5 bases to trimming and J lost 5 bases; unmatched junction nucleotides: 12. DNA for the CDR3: TGTGCCAGCAGCCTCGGACTAGCGGGAGTCTCCTTGGACGAGCAGTACTTC. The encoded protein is CASSLGLAGVSLDEQYF.

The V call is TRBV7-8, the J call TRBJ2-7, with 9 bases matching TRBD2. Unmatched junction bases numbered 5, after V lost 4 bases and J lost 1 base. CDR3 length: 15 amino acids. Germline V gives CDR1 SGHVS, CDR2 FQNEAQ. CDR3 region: CASSSTGLASYEQYF. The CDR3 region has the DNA TGTGCCAGCAGCTCAACCGGACTAGCGTCCTACGAGCAGTACTTC.

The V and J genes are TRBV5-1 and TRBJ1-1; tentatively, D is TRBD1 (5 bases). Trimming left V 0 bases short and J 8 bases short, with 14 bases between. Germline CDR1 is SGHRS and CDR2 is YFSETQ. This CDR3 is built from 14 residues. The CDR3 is CASSLEWQGLEAFF. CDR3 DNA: TGCGCCAGCAGCTTGGAATGGCAGGGACTCGAAGCTTTCTTT.

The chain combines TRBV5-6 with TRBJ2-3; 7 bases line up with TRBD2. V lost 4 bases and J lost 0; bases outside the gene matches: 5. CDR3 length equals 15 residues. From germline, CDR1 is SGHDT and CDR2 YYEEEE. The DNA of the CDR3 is TGTGCCAGCAGCACCTGGACTAGTAGCACAGATACGCAGTATTTT. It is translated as CASSTWTSSTDTQYF.